A selection of T cell receptor beta chains follows, all from one sample in a study of response to subunit inactivated influenza vaccine. TCRdb re-derived calls from the RT-PCR reads in MiXCR, one entry per CDR3 protein. The sample includes 500,000 or so distinct CDR3 sequences, approximately 11% of them seen just once. The starting material was PBMCs from blood, obtained more than 35 days after vaccination. These receptors all stem from a man aged 50 to 59 who received an inactivated influenza vaccine. The CDR3 runs from the conserved cysteine through the conserved F or W. Fields, in order: V gene, CDR3 protein.

v_gene: TRBV24-1; CDR3aa: CATSEMGQGVHTGELFF
v_gene: TRBV15; CDR3aa: CATSPRGTGELFF
v_gene: TRBV7-8; CDR3aa: CASSLGATRVAKNIQYF
v_gene: TRBV12-3/TRBV12-4; CDR3aa: CASSLEGQGGQPQHF
v_gene: TRBV20-1; CDR3aa: CSASARVKGNTIYF
v_gene: TRBV9; CDR3aa: CASSVEDRVNEQFF
v_gene: TRBV10-3; CDR3aa: CAIRGGPSGETQYF
v_gene: TRBV20-1; CDR3aa: CSARGVFLSSYEQYF
v_gene: TRBV12-3/TRBV12-4; CDR3aa: CASGVGGNIQYF
v_gene: TRBV28; CDR3aa: CASSFGFNQPQHF
v_gene: TRBV7-9; CDR3aa: CASSESPGQGRYGYTF
v_gene: TRBV9; CDR3aa: CASSTTVSGSGTDTQYF
v_gene: TRBV7-2; CDR3aa: CASSLSSGTGAYEQYF
v_gene: TRBV12-3/TRBV12-4; CDR3aa: CASSSYRDRGNEQFF
v_gene: TRBV7-9; CDR3aa: CASSLLAGMFSDEQFF
v_gene: TRBV18; CDR3aa: CASSPASGRGPYEQYF
v_gene: TRBV12-3/TRBV12-4; CDR3aa: CASTQAGGRSTQYF
v_gene: TRBV28; CDR3aa: CASSFPQASGSSYNEQFF
v_gene: TRBV3-1; CDR3aa: CASSEIPQGRNEQYF
v_gene: TRBV12-3/TRBV12-4; CDR3aa: CASSFSGGRYEQYF
v_gene: TRBV20-1; CDR3aa: CSAWGAPNYGYTF
v_gene: TRBV7-9; CDR3aa: CASRRAGIYGYTF
v_gene: TRBV12-3/TRBV12-4; CDR3aa: CASSLSTGAPGELFF
v_gene: TRBV7-2; CDR3aa: CASSPPTLYEQYF
v_gene: TRBV28; CDR3aa: CASTPSGRHPGELFF
v_gene: TRBV18; CDR3aa: CASSPRIGDEQFF
v_gene: TRBV14; CDR3aa: CASSQRGLSGNEQFF
v_gene: TRBV28; CDR3aa: CASSLVPGSEAFF
v_gene: TRBV4-3; CDR3aa: CASSRNRDVYYGYTF
v_gene: TRBV10-1; CDR3aa: CASSEERGGPTGELFF
v_gene: TRBV20-1; CDR3aa: CSGARGNEQFF
v_gene: TRBV15; CDR3aa: CATSRGAAGGNNEQFF
v_gene: TRBV7-2; CDR3aa: CASSLGWGLQYF
v_gene: TRBV12-3/TRBV12-4; CDR3aa: CASNAGGDTGELFF
v_gene: TRBV7-2; CDR3aa: CASTLSTIVGEKLFF
v_gene: TRBV20-1; CDR3aa: CSARGLAGVGNEQFF
v_gene: TRBV28; CDR3aa: CASSLWGRNTEAFF
v_gene: TRBV27; CDR3aa: CASSGRGLNTEAFF
v_gene: TRBV7-8; CDR3aa: CASSLVGLALQETQYF
v_gene: TRBV7-9; CDR3aa: CASSPFQSGANVLTF
v_gene: TRBV7-6; CDR3aa: CASSSLAGTGTDTQYF
v_gene: TRBV4-3; CDR3aa: CASSPSPPGSGSPLHF
v_gene: TRBV7-9; CDR3aa: CASSGGQNTEAFF
v_gene: TRBV7-2; CDR3aa: CASSLDSAGGYNEQFF
v_gene: TRBV7-8; CDR3aa: CASSPLSGSGANVLTF
v_gene: TRBV12-3/TRBV12-4; CDR3aa: CASRTGGGGNSPLHF